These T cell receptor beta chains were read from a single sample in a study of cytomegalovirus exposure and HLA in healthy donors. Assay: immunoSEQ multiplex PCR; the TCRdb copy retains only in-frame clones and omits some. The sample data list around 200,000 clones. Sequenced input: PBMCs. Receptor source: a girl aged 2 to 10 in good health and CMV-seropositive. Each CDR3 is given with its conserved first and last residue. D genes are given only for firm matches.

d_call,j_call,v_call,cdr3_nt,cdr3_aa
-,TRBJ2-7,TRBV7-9,TGTGCCAGCAGCCCCGACAGGTCCGAGCAGTACTTC,CASSPDRSEQYF
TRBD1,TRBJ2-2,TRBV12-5,TGTGCTAGTGGTCAGGGGGCAGACACCGGGGAGCTGTTTTTT,CASGQGADTGELFF
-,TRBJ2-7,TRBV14,TGTGCCAGCAGCCACGAGGAGGGGTACTACGAGCAGTACTTC,CASSHEEGYYEQYF
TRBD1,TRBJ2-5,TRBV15,TGTGCCACCAGCAGACGAAGACAGGGGGCGTGGGAGACCCAGTACTTC,CATSRRRQGAWETQYF
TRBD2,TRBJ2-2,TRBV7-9,TGTGCCAGCAGCTTCCGACTAGCGGGAGATAGCACCGGGGAGCTGTTTTTT,CASSFRLAGDSTGELFF
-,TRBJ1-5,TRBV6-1,TGTGCCAGCAGTGAAGCGGTGGCCTTCAATCAGCCCCAGCATTTT,CASSEAVAFNQPQHF
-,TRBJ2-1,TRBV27,TGTGCCAGCAGTTTCAAGCCGACCTACAATGAGCAGTTCTTC,CASSFKPTYNEQFF
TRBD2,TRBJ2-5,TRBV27,TGTGCCAGCAGTCTAGGACTAGCGGGAGGGCCGGGGGAGACCCAGTACTTC,CASSLGLAGGPGETQYF
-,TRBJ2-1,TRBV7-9,TGTGCCAGCAACTACGGACAGAGCTCCTACAATGAGCAGTTCTTC,CASNYGQSSYNEQFF
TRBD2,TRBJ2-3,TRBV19,TGTGCCAGTAGTGGGGATAGCGGGAGCGGAATGATAGATACGCAGTATTTT,CASSGDSGSGMIDTQYF
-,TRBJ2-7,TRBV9,TGTGCCAGCAGCGTAGCTCAGGGTGTGCAGTACTTC,CASSVAQGVQYF
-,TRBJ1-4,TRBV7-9,TGTGCCAGCAGCTGGGGGGACGGTGAAAAACTGTTTTTT,CASSWGDGEKLFF
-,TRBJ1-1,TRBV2,TGTGCCAGCGCGTTCCTCGCATCCAACACTGAAGCTTTCTTT,CASAFLASNTEAFF